Detailed here is one T cell receptor (beta chain). Which antigen it targets is not known. The method behind the library was 5' RACE. For each TCR library, approximately 3.5 ug of total RNA was used. For each sample, cDNA synthesis with SMARTScribe reverse transcriptase was split into eight separate reactions. During cDNA synthesis, template switching introduced unique molecular identifiers that contained a 6-nucleotide sample barcode. TCRalpha and TCRbeta cDNA was amplified by two nested PCRs of 16 and 9 cycles, with bead purification after each PCR. Before amplification, the cDNA was treated with uracil DNA-glycosylase and purified using the QIAquick PCR purification kit. The second PCR added Illumina TruSeq-compatible adapters along with sample-specific barcodes. TapeStation and Qubit were used to check library quality and concentration, and 4 to 6 ng of each library went into the pool. Sequencing of pooled libraries was carried out on an Illumina HiSeq2500 single-index Rapid Run using 2 x 100 bp reads and custom sequencing primers. Concerning the study's data processing: MiGEC version 1.2.6 was used for UMI-based consensus assembly to correct PCR and sequencing errors. MiXCR version 2.1.1 handled V(D)J alignment, clonotype assembly and CDR3 extraction. To normalise gene usage, clonotype sharing and MAIT/NKT TCR abundance, the analysis used the top 1000, 10 000 and 20 000 clonotypes per sample. Diversity was computed as the inverse Simpson index with the vegan R package after downsampling to 27 000 UMIs. Paired Mann-Whitney U tests were applied to discordant twin pairs, and Benjamini-Hochberg correction was used for multiple testing. The reads were reprocessed in TCRdb, with one entry per CDR3 protein sequence and no accompanying DNA. The V and J calls and clone size come from TCRdb's table, not from the authors' own analysis. This sample's listing comprises about 380,000 distinct CDR3 sequences. The leading ten clones occupy 2.6% of the sample.

The CDR3, from cysteine to phenylalanine, totals 15 residues. DNA for this receptor is not on file. CDR1 and CDR2 are drawn from the germline V gene (reference sequence): DFQATT, SNEGSKA. The entry originates in a study of monozygotic twins with inflammatory bowel disease (dated by TCRdb to 2018 to 2020). A note on the overall study: The full study comprised 30 or so monozygotic twin pairs: nine German pairs (four IBD-concordant, five IBD-discordant) and 19 IBD-discordant Danish pairs. Disease-associated traits were sought mainly through comparisons between IBD patients and their genetically identical healthy co-twins within discordant pairs. Each individual had, on average, about 151 000 unique TCRalpha sequences and 181 000 unique TCRbeta sequences available for analysis. The research as a whole found: TCRbeta repertoire diversity, by inverse Simpson index, was decreased in IBD patients compared with their healthy co-twins. Because patients received different immunosuppressive treatments, the repertoires may have picked up extra background noise and variability between individuals. Repertoire similarity did not differ between concordant and discordant twins, possibly due to limited statistical power. Distinction between different T cell subtypes could not be achieved in the analysis. No single strong signal or clonotype linked to IBD turned up in the results, so the idea that one exists was not supported. Fewer clonotypes were shared with other individuals by IBD patients than by healthy twins, most markedly in patients showing signs of disease activity.

From each donor, a roughly 2.5 ml peripheral blood sample was collected into PAXgene tubes and stored at -80 degrees C. Without any T cell sorting, total RNA was extracted from whole blood using the PAXgene blood miRNA kit on an automated QIAcube. Deep TCRalpha and TCRbeta repertoire profiling with unique molecular barcoding was performed on peripheral blood of monozygotic twin pairs concordant or discordant for inflammatory bowel disease. Smoking habits were recorded for all twin pairs, and individuals were classified as current, former or never smokers. The chain was built from TRBV20-1 and TRBJ1-6; TCRdb's D call of TRBD1 is untestable without DNA. Sequencing input: blood. The sequence was collected from a human donor with ulcerative colitis or Crohn's disease, or a healthy co-twin of an affected twin (not recorded which). The CDR3 region: CSASPWDRGNSPLHF.